This T cell receptor (beta chain) was observed in a study of neoadjuvant nivolumab and ipilimumab in lung cancer. Study in general: Patients got nivolumab 3 mg/kg on days 1, 15 and 29; combination added ipilimumab 1 mg/kg day 1. Study outcomes and limitations: Pretherapy blood TCR richness correlated positively with resected tumor richness. TCR receptors were sequenced in few samples.

Trimming left V 4 bases short and J 8 bases short, with 8 bases between. There are 11 residues in the CDR3. Per the germline V gene, CDR1 is DFQATT and CDR2 is SNEGSKA (reference sequence). To note about this clone: The antigen is unknown.

Clones were sequenced by immunoSEQ multiplex PCR, and TCRdb holds only the in-frame ones, with some missing. The table has fewer than 40,000 clones, roughly 90% seen once. The chain links TRBV20-1 to TRBJ1-4; D remains unclear. The clonotype was recovered from an adult with non-small cell lung cancer. The starting material was peripheral blood, obtained after neoadjuvant nivolumab, alone or with ipilimumab, at or shortly before surgery. This CDR3 reads CSATQIEKLFF. The DNA for the CDR3 is TGCAGTGCTACTCAGATCGAAAAACTGTTTTTT.